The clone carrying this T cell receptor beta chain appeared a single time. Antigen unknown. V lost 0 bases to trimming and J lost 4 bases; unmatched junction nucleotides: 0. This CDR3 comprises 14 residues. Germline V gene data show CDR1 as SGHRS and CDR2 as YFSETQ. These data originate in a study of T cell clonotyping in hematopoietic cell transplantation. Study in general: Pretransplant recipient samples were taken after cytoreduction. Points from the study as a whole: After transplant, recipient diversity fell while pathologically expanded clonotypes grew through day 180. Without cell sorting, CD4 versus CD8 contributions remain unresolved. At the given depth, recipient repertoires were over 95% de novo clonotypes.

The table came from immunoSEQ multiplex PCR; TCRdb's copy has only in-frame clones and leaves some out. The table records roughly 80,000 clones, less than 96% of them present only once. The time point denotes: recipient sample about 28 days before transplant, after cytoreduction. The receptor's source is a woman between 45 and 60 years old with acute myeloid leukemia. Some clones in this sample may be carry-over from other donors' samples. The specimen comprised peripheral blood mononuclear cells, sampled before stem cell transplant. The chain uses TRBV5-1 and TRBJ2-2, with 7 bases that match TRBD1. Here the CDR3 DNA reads TGCGCCAGCAGCTTGGACAGGGGCACCGGGGAGCTGTTTTTT. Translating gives CASSLDRGTGELFF. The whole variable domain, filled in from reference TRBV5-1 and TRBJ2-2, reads KAGVTQTPRYLIKTRGQQVTLSCSPISGHRSVSWYQQTPGQGLQFLFEYFSETQRNKGNFPGRFSGRQFSNSRSEMNVSTLELGDSALYLCASSLDRGTGELFFGEGSRLTVL.